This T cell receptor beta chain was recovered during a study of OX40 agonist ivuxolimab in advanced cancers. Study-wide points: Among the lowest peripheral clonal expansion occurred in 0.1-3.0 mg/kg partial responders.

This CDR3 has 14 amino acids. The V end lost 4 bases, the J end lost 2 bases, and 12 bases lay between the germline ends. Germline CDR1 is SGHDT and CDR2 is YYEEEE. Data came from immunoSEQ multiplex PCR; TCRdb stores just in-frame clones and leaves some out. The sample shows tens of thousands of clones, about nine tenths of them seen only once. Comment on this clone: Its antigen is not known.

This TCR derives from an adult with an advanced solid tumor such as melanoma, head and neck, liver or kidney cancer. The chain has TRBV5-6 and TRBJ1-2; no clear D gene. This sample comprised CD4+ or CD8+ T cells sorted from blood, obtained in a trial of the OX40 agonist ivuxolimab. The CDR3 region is CASSIGGDNYGYTF. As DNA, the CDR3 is TGTGCCAGCAGCATAGGAGGAGACAACTATGGCTACACCTTC.